The 5 T cell receptor beta chains in this list originate from one sample, sequenced in a study of patients and donors after allogeneic stem cell transplantation. MiXCR, run by TCRdb on the RT-PCR reads, gives a single entry per CDR3 protein. The profile shows 920,000 or so distinct CDR3 sequences, approximately 18% of them singletons. The sequenced material came from blood, either unsorted or a sorted T cell fraction (not recorded which). These receptors were collected from a human donor who was either an allogeneic HSCT recipient or a stem cell or donor lymphocyte infusion donor (not recorded which). It is not recorded whose cells these are; they may come from a transplant donor.

The chain combines TRBV5-5 with TRBJ2-2; 9 bases align to TRBD2. Germline V lookup: CDR1 SGHKS, CDR2 YYEKEE (reference sequence). This CDR3 is 15 amino acids long. V was pared by 6 bases and J by 7 bases, with 10 bases of the junction left unmatched. The CDR3, as DNA: TGTGCCAGCATCCAGCGGGGGGCGGGAAGCGGGGAGCTGTTTTTT. It yields the protein CASIQRGAGSGELFF.

This clonotype occurred a few times. The chain has TRBV5-1 and TRBJ2-3; 11 nucleotides agree with TRBD2. The V segment lost 1 base and the J segment 3 bases; nucleotides outside the gene matches: 4. The CDR3 has 16 amino acids. Looked up from germline, CDR1 is SGHRS and CDR2 is YFSETQ. CDR3 sequence reads: CASSLKTSGATDTQYF. The CDR3 DNA reads TGCGCCAGCAGCTTGAAGACTAGCGGGGCGACAGATACGCAGTATTTT. The complete variable domain, with remaining parts taken from reference TRBV5-1 and TRBJ2-3, reads KAGVTQTPRYLIKTRGQQVTLSCSPISGHRSVSWYQQTPGQGLQFLFEYFSETQRNKGNFPGRFSGRQFSNSRSEMNVSTLELGDSALYLCASSLKTSGATDTQYFGPGTRLTVL.

This clonotype was observed once. This sequence joins TRBV7-6 and TRBJ2-4, with 9 bases that match TRBD2. CDR3 size: 12 residues. CDR1 is SGHVS and CDR2 is FNYEAQ in the germline V gene. V lost 4 bases, J lost 11 bases, and 3 bases stayed unmatched. The DNA of the CDR3 is TGTGCCAGCAGCTCGGTAGCGGGAGTTCAGTACTTC. Translated, it gives CASSSVAGVQYF.

There are a few counts of this clonotype. The chain uses TRBV12-3 or TRBV12-4 and TRBJ1-2; D is possibly TRBD1 (5 bases). The CDR3 totals 14 residues. The V end lost 5 bases, the J end lost 3 bases, and 13 bases lay between the germline ends. The DNA for the CDR3 is TGTGCCAGCAGTAGAGGGGCCGTGGACTATGGCTACACCTTC. Protein: CASSRGAVDYGYTF.

This clonotype was seen a handful of times. The V and J genes are TRBV18 and TRBJ2-3; 7 bases agree with TRBD2. This CDR3 is 17 amino acids long. The ends lost 6 bases at V and 2 bases at J; junction bases unmatched: 14. CDR1 KGHSH and CDR2 LQKENI come from the germline V gene. CDR3 residues: CASSRLRASGNTDTQYF. Here the CDR3 DNA reads TGTGCCAGCTCCCGTCTTAGAGCTAGCGGAAACACAGATACGCAGTATTTT.